What follows is one T cell receptor beta chain and its context. The data are from a study of blood T cell repertoires in COVID-19. Across the whole study: Samples came from the United States, Italy and Spain, spanning acute and convalescent COVID-19. T cells, B-cell-depleted T cells, or PBMCs provided the cDNA or gDNA that served as material.

Germline-derived CDR1 and CDR2 are LNHDA and SQIVND (reference sequence). The V segment lost 6 bases and the J segment 2 bases; nucleotides outside the gene matches: 14. There are 17 residues in the CDR3. Some clones are missing from TCRdb's copy, which holds only in-frame ones; the method was immunoSEQ multiplex PCR. The table records under 200,000 clones, more than 80% of them present only once. The V and J genes are TRBV19 and TRBJ2-3; 7 bases align to TRBD2. The sample was peripheral blood. The origin of this receptor is a man aged 45-60 years with acute or convalescent COVID-19. The CDR3 reads CASRGRALGKNTDTQYF. CDR3 bases: TGTGCCAGTAGGGGGAGGGCACTGGGGAAAAACACAGATACGCAGTATTTT.